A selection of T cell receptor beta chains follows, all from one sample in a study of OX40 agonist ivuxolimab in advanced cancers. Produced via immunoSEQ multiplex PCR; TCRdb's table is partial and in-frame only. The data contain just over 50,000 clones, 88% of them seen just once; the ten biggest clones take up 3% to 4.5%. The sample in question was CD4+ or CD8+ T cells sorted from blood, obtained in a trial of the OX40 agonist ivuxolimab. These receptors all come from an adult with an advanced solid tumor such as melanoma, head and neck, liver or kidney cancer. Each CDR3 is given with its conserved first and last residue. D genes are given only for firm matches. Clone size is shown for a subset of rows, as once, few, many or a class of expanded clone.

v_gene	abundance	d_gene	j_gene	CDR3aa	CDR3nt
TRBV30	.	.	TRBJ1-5	CAWSSGGVGNQPQHF	TGTGCCTGGAGCTCCGGGGGCGTAGGCAATCAGCCCCAGCATTTT
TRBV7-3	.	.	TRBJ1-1	CASSLNGVGEIEAFF	TGTGCCAGCAGCTTAAACGGCGTCGGGGAAATTGAAGCTTTCTTT
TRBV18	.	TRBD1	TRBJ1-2	CASSPDEGAIGGYTF	TGTGCCAGCTCACCAGATGAGGGGGCGATTGGCGGCTACACCTTC
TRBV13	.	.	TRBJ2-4	CASSLLGATSPGIQYF	TGTGCCAGCAGCTTACTGGGGGCGACCTCCCCAGGTATTCAGTACTTC
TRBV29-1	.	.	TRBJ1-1	CSVDTDRIAFF	TGCAGCGTTGATACAGACAGGATCGCTTTCTTT
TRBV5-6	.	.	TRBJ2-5	CASSFNSETQYF	TGTGCCAGCAGCTTTAATAGTGAGACCCAGTACTTC
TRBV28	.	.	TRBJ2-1	CASSTITYSRFF	TGTGCCAGCAGCACCATCACGTATAGTCGGTTCTTC
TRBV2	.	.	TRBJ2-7	CASSEVSAPSSYEQYF	TGTGCCAGCAGTGAAGTTTCCGCGCCGAGCTCCTACGAGCAGTACTTC
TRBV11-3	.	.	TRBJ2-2	CASSLKYTGELFF	TGTGCCAGCAGCCTCAAGTACACCGGGGAGCTGTTTTTT
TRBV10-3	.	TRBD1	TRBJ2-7	CASRDLTGGGYEQYF	TGTGCCAGCCGCGACCTGACAGGGGGGGGCTACGAGCAGTACTTC
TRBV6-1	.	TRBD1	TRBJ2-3	CASTPGTGPPDTQYF	TGTGCCTCCACCCCCGGGACAGGACCTCCAGATACGCAGTATTTT
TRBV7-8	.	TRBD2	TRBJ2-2	CASSRTSGLTGELFF	TGTGCCAGCAGCCGGACTAGCGGACTCACCGGGGAGCTGTTTTTT
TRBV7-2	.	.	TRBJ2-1	CASSFYFSRNEQFF	TGTGCCAGCAGCTTCTACTTTTCGAGGAATGAGCAGTTCTTC
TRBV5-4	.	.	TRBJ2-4	CASSSPGTSAKNIQYF	TGTGCCAGCAGCTCTCCCGGGACGTCAGCCAAAAACATTCAGTACTTC
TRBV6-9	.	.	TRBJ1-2	CASSYEGRGYTF	TGTGCCAGCAGTTACGAGGGTCGTGGCTACACCTTC
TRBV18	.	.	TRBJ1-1	CASSPGTMNTEAFF	TGTGCCAGCTCACCCGGAACCATGAACACTGAAGCTTTCTTT
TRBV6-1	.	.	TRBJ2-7	CASSEGLSVRYEQYF	TGTGCCAGCAGTGAAGGGCTGTCAGTTCGCTACGAGCAGTACTTC
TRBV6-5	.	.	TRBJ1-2	CASSFNRDLNYGYTF	TGTGCCAGCAGCTTCAACAGGGATCTTAACTATGGCTACACCTTC
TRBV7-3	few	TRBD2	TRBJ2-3	CASSISGITDTQYF	TGTGCCAGCAGCATTAGCGGGATCACAGATACGCAGTATTTT
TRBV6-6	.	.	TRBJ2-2	CASTGPGPGELFF	TGTGCCAGCACTGGCCCAGGGCCCGGGGAGCTGTTTTTT
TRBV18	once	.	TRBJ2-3	CASSPGRSPSTDTQYF	TGTGCCAGCTCACCAGGGAGGAGCCCCAGCACAGATACGCAGTATTTT
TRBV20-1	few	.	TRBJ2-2	CSAKRTGELFF	TGCAGTGCCAAACGGACCGGGGAGCTGTTTTTT
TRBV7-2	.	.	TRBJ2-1	CASRRLEVQFF	TGTGCCAGCAGGCGCCTGGAGGTGCAGTTCTTC
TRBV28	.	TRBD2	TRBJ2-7	CASSSTGTSSYEQYF	TGTGCCAGCAGTTCGACCGGGACTAGCTCCTACGAGCAGTACTTC
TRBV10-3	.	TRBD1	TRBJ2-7	CAISGWGRGTYEQYF	TGTGCCATCAGCGGTTGGGGCAGGGGGACCTACGAGCAGTACTTC
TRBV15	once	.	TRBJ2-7	CATLDGRFPYEQYF	TGTGCCACCCTGGACGGCCGTTTTCCCTACGAGCAGTACTTC
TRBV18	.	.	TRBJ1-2	CASSPPVSQGREGYTF	TGTGCCAGCTCACCGCCCGTCTCACAGGGTCGGGAGGGCTACACCTTC
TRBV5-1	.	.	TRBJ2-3	CASSLGGDTQYF	TGCGCCAGCAGCTTGGGAGGAGATACGCAGTATTTT
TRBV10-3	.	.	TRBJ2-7	CAIRESGEDHYEQYF	TGTGCCATCAGGGAAAGCGGAGAAGACCACTACGAGCAGTACTTC
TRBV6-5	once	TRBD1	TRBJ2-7	CASTAQRDRGNEQYF	TGTGCCAGCACTGCGCAGCGGGACAGGGGAAACGAGCAGTACTTC
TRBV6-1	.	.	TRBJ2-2	CASSENVWSTPNTGELFF	TGTGCCAGCAGTGAAAACGTGTGGTCAACCCCGAACACCGGGGAGCTGTTTTTT
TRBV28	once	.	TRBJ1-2	CASSLTSGDYGYTF	TGTGCCAGCAGTTTAACTTCGGGGGACTATGGCTACACCTTC
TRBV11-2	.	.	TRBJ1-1	CASTSNGRLNTEAFF	TGTGCCAGTACCTCCAATGGGCGGCTGAACACTGAAGCTTTCTTT
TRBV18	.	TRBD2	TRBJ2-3	CASSPRTGGNTDTQYF	TGTGCCAGCTCACCGAGGACGGGGGGGAACACAGATACGCAGTATTTT
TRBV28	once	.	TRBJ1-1	CASPPSRGQGAEAFF	TGTGCCAGCCCTCCGAGTAGAGGGCAGGGAGCTGAAGCTTTCTTT
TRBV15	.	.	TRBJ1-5	CATSRGARGLSNQPQHF	TGTGCCACCAGCAGAGGCGCGAGGGGATTAAGCAATCAGCCCCAGCATTTT
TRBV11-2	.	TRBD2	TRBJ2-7	CASSSGTSDYEQYF	TGTGCCAGCAGCTCCGGGACTAGCGATTACGAGCAGTACTTC
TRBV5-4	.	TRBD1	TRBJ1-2	CASSPGQGERYGYTF	TGTGCCAGCAGCCCGGGGCAGGGGGAAAGATATGGCTACACCTTC
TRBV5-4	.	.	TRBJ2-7	CASSLVGGGQEQYF	TGTGCCAGCAGCTTAGTTGGAGGGGGTCAGGAGCAGTACTTC
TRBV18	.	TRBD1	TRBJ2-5	CASSPVSTGAETQYF	TGTGCCAGCTCACCGGTCTCGACAGGGGCAGAGACCCAGTACTTC
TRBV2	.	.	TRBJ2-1	CASSEGWGAEQFF	TGTGCCAGCAGTGAGGGGTGGGGTGCTGAGCAGTTCTTC
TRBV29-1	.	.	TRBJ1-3	CSALSGNTIYF	TGCAGCGCCCTCTCTGGAAACACCATATATTTT
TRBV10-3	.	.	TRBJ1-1	CAIQTGQNTEAFF	TGTGCCATCCAGACAGGACAGAACACTGAAGCTTTCTTT
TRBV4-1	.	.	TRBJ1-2	CASSLPDGGTYGYTF	TGCGCCAGCAGCCTACCAGATGGGGGGACCTATGGCTACACCTTC
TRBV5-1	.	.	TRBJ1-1	CASSLSGMGTEAFF	TGCGCCAGCAGCCTATCAGGGATGGGCACTGAAGCTTTCTTT